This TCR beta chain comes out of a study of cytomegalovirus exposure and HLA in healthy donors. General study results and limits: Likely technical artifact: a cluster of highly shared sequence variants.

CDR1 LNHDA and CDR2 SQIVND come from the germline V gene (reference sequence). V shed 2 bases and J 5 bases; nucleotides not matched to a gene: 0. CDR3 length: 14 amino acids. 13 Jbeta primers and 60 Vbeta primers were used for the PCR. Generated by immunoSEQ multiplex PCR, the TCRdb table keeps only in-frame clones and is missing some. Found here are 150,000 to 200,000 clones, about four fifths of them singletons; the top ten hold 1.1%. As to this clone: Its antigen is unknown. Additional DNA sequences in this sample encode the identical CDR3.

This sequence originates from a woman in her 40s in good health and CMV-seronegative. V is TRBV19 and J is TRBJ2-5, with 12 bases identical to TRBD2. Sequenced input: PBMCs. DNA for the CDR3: TGTGCCAGTAGTATAACTAGCGGGAGGGAGACCCAGTACTTC. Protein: CASSITSGRETQYF.